The clone carrying this T cell receptor beta chain was detected many times. Its cognate antigen is unknown. The data stem from a study of early T cells in non-severe SARS-CoV-2 infection. For the study at large: Bulk RNA from unsorted whole blood was sequenced; chains were unpaired.

Unique molecular identifiers were attached to individual cDNA molecules. TCRdb ran MiXCR on the 5' RACE reads and lists one entry per CDR3 protein. The data contain roughly 63,000 distinct CDR3 sequences, under 15% of them singletons. Findings of the study overall: VDJdb matching favored anti-spike CD8 responses, missing private and CD4 specificities.

The source of this sequence is an adult who was a healthcare worker with PCR-confirmed SARS-CoV-2 infection or an uninfected control (not recorded which). The sequenced material came from whole blood.

The DNA for the CDR3 is TGTGCCAGCAGCTTCCTAGCGGGGGGCGAGGAGCAGTTCTTC. Its translation is CASSFLAGGEEQFF. The chain uses TRBV7-8 and TRBJ2-1, with 11 bases identical to TRBD2. J gave up 10 bases and V 3 bases, and 5 bases lay outside the gene matches. This CDR3 region has 14 residues. Germline V gives CDR1 SGHVS, CDR2 FQNEAQ.